The 6 T cell receptor beta chains below all came from one sample that was sequenced in a study of blood T cell repertoires in COVID-19. TCRdb's table, derived via immunoSEQ multiplex PCR, lists solely in-frame clones and lacks some. The data hold more than 250,000 clones, with 70% to 90% observed a single time. Specimen: PBMCs or T cells enriched from blood (not recorded which). These receptors originate from a woman between 18 and 30 years old who had recovered from COVID-19.

V and J are TRBV7-2 and TRBJ1-1; the D gene is possibly TRBD1 (6 bases). V dropped 4 bases and J dropped 2 bases, with 11 bases sitting between them. This CDR3 comprises 14 residues. Germline CDR1 and CDR2: SGHTA and FQGNSA. In DNA, the CDR3 is TGTGCCAGCAGCTACAGGGCCTCTAACACTGAAGCTTTCTTT. Translated, it gives CASSYRASNTEAFF. Looking up the rest from reference TRBV7-2 and TRBJ1-1 gives the full variable domain: GAGVSQSPSNKVTEKGKDVELRCDPISGHTALYWYRQSLGQGLEFLIYFQGNSAPDKSGLPSDRFSAERTGGSVSTLTIQRTQQEDSAVYLCASSYRASNTEAFFGQGTRLTVV.

Remarks on this clone: Other nucleotide sequences from this sample produce the same CDR3. The chain recombines TRBV27 with TRBJ1-2; unclear D gene. The CDR3 covers 13 residues. Germline CDR1 and CDR2: MNHEY and SMNVEV (reference sequence). V was trimmed by 2 bases and J by 2 bases, leaving 6 bases between them. This CDR3 is CASSLGQNYGYTF. CDR3 sequence (DNA): TGTGCCAGCAGTTTAGGGCAGAACTATGGCTACACCTTC.

This rearrangement joins TRBV19 to TRBJ1-4; D might be TRBD1 (5 bases). V was cut by 6 bases and J by 4 bases, with 15 bases left in between. There are 15 residues in the CDR3. From germline, CDR1 is LNHDA and CDR2 SQIVND (reference sequence). The CDR3 loop is CASSHHPQGNEKLFF. The CDR3, as DNA: TGTGCCAGTAGCCACCACCCGCAGGGTAATGAAAAACTGTTTTTT.

This clone was picked up one time. The chain has TRBV2 and TRBJ2-7, with 8 bases that match TRBD1. Germline values: CDR1 SNHLY, CDR2 FYNNEI. The CDR3 totals 14 residues. The junction had 3 bases not matched to a gene; V was cut back by 3 bases and J by 2 bases. CDR3 bases: TGTGCCAGCAGTGACAGGACAGGGCCCTACGAGCAGTACTTC. This translates into CASSDRTGPYEQYF. The full variable domain, with the rest looked up from reference TRBV2 and TRBJ2-7, is EPEVTQTPSHQVTQMGQEVILRCVPISNHLYFYWYRQILGQKVEFLVSFYNNEISEKSEIFDDQFSVERPDGSNFTLKIRSTKLEDSAMYFCASSDRTGPYEQYFGPGTRLTVT.

The chain recombines TRBV19 with TRBJ1-1; 10 positions agree with TRBD1. J gave up 6 bases and V 6 bases, and 10 bases lay outside the gene matches. The CDR3 sequence is 15 residues long. Germline lookup yields CDR1 LNHDA and CDR2 SQIVND (reference sequence). This CDR3 is CASSNTGTGAPEAFF. The CDR3 coding sequence is TGTGCCAGTAGCAATACCGGGACAGGGGCCCCTGAAGCTTTCTTT.

The chain couples TRBV5-1 to TRBJ1-5, with TRBD1 matching 7 bases. The germline gives CDR1 SGHRS, CDR2 YFSETQ. CDR3 length equals 15 residues. J was trimmed by 3 bases and V by 0 bases; bases with no gene match: 3. CDR3 in amino acids: CASSLEGAPNQPQHF. The CDR3 DNA is TGCGCCAGCAGCTTGGAGGGGGCGCCCAATCAGCCCCAGCATTTT.